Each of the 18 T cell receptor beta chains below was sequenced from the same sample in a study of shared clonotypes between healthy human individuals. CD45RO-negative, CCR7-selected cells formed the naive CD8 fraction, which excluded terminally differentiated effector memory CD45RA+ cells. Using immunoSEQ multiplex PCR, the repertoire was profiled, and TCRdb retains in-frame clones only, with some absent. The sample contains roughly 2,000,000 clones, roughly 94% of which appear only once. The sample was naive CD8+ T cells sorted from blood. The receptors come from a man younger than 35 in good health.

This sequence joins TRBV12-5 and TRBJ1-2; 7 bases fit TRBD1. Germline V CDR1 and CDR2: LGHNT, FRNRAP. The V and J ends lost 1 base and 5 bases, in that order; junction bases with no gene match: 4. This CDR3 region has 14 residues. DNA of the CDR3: TGTGCTAGTGGTTTGGAGGGACAGATGTATGGCTACACCTTC. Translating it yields CASGLEGQMYGYTF.

In DNA form, the CDR3 reads TGTGCCAGCAGCTTGCAGGGTTCACCCCTCCACTTT. This translates into CASSLQGSPLHF. This chain joins TRBV5-6 and TRBJ1-6, with D perhaps TRBD1 (5 bases). There are 12 residues in the CDR3. Germline values: CDR1 SGHDT, CDR2 YYEEEE. The V end was cut by 1 base, the J end by 9 bases, with 5 bases between. Together with reference TRBV5-6 and TRBJ1-6, the CDR3 gives the full variable domain: DAGVTQSPTHLIKTRGQQVTLRCSPKSGHDTVSWYQQALGQGPQFIFQYYEEEERQRGNFPDRFSGHQFPNYSSELNVNALLLGDSALYLCASSLQGSPLHFGNGTRLTVT.

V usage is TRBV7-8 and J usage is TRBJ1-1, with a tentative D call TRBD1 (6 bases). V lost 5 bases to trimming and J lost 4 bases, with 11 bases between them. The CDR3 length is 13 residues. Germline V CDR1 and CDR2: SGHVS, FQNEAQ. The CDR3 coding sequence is TGTGCCAGCAGCGACAGGATGACCACTGAAGCTTTCTTT. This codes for CASSDRMTTEAFF.

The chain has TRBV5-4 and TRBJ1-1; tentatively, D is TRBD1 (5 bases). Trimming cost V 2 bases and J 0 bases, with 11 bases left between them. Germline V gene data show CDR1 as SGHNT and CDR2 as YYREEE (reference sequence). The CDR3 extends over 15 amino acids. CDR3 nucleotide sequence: TGTGCCAGCAGCTTTCTTCAGGGCTTGAACACTGAAGCTTTCTTT. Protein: CASSFLQGLNTEAFF.

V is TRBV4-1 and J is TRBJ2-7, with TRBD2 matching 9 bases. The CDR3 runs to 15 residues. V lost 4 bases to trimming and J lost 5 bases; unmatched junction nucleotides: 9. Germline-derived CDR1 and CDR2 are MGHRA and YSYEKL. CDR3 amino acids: CASSLKSIAGDEQYF. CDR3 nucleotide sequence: TGCGCCAGCAGCCTCAAGTCGATAGCGGGGGACGAGCAGTACTTC.

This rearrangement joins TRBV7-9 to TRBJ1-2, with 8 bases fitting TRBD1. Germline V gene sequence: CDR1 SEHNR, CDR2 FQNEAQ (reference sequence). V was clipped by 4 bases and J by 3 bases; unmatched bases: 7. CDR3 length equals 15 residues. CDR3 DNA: TGTGCCAGCAGCTCTGACAGGGGTGGTCACTATGGCTACACCTTC. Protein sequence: CASSSDRGGHYGYTF. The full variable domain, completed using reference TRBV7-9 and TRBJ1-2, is DTGVSQNPRHKITKRGQNVTFRCDPISEHNRLYWYRQTLGQGPEFLTYFQNEAQLEKSRLLSDRFSAERPKGSFSTLEIQRTEQGDSAMYLCASSSDRGGHYGYTFGSGTRLTVV.

CDR3 loop: CASSDDRDFPYEQYF. The CDR3 DNA follows: TGTGCCAGCAGCGATGACAGGGACTTTCCCTACGAGCAGTACTTC. The rearrangement links TRBV5-6 to TRBJ2-7; a weak D match, TRBD1 (7 bases). CDR1 is SGHDT, CDR2 YYEEEE, per germline. Trimming removed 4 bases at V and 2 bases at J, with 16 bases between. CDR3 length equals 15 residues.

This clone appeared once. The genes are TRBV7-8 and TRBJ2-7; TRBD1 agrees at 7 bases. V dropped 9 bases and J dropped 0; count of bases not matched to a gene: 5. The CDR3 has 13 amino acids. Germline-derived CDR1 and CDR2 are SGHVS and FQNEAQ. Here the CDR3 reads CASQTGSSYEQYF. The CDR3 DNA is TGTGCCAGTCAGACAGGGAGCTCCTACGAGCAGTACTTC.

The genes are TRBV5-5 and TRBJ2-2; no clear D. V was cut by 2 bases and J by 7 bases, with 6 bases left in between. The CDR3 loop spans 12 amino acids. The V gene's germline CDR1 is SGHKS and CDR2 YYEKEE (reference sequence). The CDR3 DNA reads TGTGCCAGCAGCTTCGCAGTCGGGGAGCTGTTTTTT. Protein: CASSFAVGELFF.

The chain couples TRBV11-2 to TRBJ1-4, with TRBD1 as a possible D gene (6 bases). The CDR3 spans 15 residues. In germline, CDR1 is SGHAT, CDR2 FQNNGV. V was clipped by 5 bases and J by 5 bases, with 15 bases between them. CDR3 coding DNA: TGTGCCAGCAGCACAACAGGGACCAGCAATGAAAAACTGTTTTTT. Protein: CASSTTGTSNEKLFF.

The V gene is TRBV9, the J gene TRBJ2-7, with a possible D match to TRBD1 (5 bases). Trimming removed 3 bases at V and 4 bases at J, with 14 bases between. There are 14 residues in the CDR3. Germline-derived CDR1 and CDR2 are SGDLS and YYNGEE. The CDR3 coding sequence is TGTGCCAGCAGCGCAGAAGGGGCCTTTTACGAGCAGTACTTC. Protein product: CASSAEGAFYEQYF.

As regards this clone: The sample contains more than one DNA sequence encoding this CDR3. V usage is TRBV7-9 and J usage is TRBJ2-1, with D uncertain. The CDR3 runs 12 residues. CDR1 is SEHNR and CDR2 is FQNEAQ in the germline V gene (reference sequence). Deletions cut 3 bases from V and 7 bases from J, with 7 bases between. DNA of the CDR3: TGTGCCAGCAGCTTCGGCCTTAATGAGCAGTTCTTC. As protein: CASSFGLNEQFF.

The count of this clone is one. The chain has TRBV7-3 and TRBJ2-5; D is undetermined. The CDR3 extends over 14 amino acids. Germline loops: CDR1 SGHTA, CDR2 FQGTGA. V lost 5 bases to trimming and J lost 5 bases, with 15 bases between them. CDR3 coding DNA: TGTGCCAGCAGCCCCGGCGGAGAATTGGAGACCCAGTACTTC. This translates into CASSPGGELETQYF.

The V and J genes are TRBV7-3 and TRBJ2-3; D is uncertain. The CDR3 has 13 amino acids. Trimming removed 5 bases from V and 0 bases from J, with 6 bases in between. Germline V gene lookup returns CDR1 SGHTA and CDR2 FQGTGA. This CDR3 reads CASSPDSTDTQYF. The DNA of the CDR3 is TGTGCCAGCAGCCCGGATAGCACAGATACGCAGTATTTT.

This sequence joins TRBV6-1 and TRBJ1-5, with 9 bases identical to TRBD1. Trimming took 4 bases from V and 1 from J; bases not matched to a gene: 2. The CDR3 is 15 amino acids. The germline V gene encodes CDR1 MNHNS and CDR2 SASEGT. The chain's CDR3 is CASSGDRVSNQPQHF. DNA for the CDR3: TGTGCCAGCAGTGGGGACAGGGTGAGCAATCAGCCCCAGCATTTT.

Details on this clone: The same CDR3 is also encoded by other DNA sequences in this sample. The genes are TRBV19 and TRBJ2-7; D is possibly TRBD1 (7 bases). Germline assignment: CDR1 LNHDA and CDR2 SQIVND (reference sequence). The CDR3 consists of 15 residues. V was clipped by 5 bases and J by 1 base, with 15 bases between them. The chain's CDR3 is CASSPRAGGSYEQYF. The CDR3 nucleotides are TGTGCCAGTAGTCCCCGTGCAGGGGGGTCCTACGAGCAGTACTTC.

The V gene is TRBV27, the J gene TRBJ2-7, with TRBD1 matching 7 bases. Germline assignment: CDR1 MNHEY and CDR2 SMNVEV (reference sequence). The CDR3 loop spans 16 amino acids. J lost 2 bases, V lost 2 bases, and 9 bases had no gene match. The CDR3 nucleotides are TGTGCCAGCAGTTTAATAGGGACAGCGACCACCTACGAGCAGTACTTC. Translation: CASSLIGTATTYEQYF.

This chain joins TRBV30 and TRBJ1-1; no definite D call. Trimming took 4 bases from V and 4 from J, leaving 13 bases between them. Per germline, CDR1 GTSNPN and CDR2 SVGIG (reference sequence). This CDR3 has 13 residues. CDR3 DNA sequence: TGTGCCTGGACCTTGGTCCGGGGCACTGAAGCTTTCTTT. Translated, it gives CAWTLVRGTEAFF.